This section outlines one TCR beta chain sequence together with its context. Its specificity is unknown. V lost 2 bases and J 0 bases, leaving 7 bases between the germline ends. The CDR3 has 15 amino acids. The germline V gene has CDR1 SGHTA and CDR2 FQGTGA. The data are from a study of CD8 T cells in Susac syndrome. Overall study: At the time their blood was drawn, patients with Susac syndrome were either therapy-naive, on corticosteroids (with some of them also receiving intravenous immunoglobulin), or on intravenous immunoglobulin alone. Study-wide results and caveats: The CD4+ T cell repertoires in Susac syndrome were not clonally expanded.

Reverse transcription of about 0.45 to 1 ug RNA was performed with random hexamers. By means of immunoSEQ multiplex PCR, TCR beta CDR3 spanning 54 Vbeta and 13 Jbeta underwent amplification. TCRdb processed the immunoSEQ multiplex PCR reads anew with MiXCR; each CDR3 protein has one entry. The top ten hold about 0.094% of the sample, which has around 230,000 distinct CDR3 sequences, 90% to 97% seen once. The chain has TRBV7-3 and TRBJ2-2; D unclear. The sequencing sample was made of CD4+ T cells from PBMCs. This receptor was taken from a human donor with Susac syndrome. The CDR3 loop reads CASSLQSTNTGELFF. CDR3 bases: TGTGCCAGCAGCTTACAGTCGACGAACACCGGGGAGCTGTTTTTT.